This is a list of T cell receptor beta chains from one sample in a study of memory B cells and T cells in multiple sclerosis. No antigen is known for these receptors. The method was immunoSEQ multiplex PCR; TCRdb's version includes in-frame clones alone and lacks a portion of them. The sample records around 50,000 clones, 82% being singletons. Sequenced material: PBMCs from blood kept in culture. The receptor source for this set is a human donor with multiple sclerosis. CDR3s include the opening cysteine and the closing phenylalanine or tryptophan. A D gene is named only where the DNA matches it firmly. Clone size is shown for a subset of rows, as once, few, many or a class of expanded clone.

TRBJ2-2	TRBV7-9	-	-	CASSLYYGSTGELFF	TGTGCCAGCAGCTTATATTACGGGTCCACCGGGGAGCTGTTTTTT
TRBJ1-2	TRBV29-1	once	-	CSVGTVDYGYTF	TGCAGCGTTGGGACGGTGGACTATGGCTACACCTTC
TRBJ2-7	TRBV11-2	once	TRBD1	CASSFGTGAEQYF	TGTGCCAGCAGCTTTGGGACAGGTGCTGAGCAGTACTTC
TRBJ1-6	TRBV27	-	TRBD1	CASRETGGGNSPLHF	TGTGCCAGCAGGGAGACAGGGGGAGGTAATTCACCCCTCCACTTT
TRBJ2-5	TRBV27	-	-	CASSPDGRRETQYF	TGTGCCAGCAGTCCGGACGGACGTCGAGAGACCCAGTACTTC
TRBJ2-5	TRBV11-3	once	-	CASSLATGRQQTQYF	TGTGCCAGCAGCTTAGCTACGGGCAGGCAACAGACCCAGTACTTC
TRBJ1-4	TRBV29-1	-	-	CSVLGDLGEKLFF	TGCAGCGTTCTAGGAGACTTAGGTGAAAAACTGTTTTTT
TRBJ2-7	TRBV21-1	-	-	CASSRTGDRGYEQYF	TGTGCCAGCAGCAGGACTGGGGACAGGGGTTACGAGCAGTACTTC
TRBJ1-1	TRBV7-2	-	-	CASSPVPGDTEAFF	TGTGCCAGCAGCCCGGTCCCAGGGGACACTGAAGCTTTCTTT
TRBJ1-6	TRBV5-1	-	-	CASSLSGSYNSPLHF	TGCGCCAGCAGCTTGTCGGGGTCCTATAATTCACCCCTCCACTTT
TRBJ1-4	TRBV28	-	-	CASSSGGLTNEKLFF	TGTGCCAGCAGTTCAGGAGGGCTAACTAATGAAAAACTGTTTTTT
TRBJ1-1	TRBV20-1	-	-	CSARIRAEAFF	TGCAGTGCTAGGATTCGGGCTGAAGCTTTCTTT
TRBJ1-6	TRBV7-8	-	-	CASSQSNSPLHF	TGTGCCAGCAGTCAGAGCAATTCACCCCTCCACTTT
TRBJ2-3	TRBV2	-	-	CADLPRTPPSTDTQYF	TGTGCCGACCTCCCTAGGACACCTCCTAGCACAGATACGCAGTATTTT
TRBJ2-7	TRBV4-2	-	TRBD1	CASSPGQGTSYEQYF	TGTGCCAGCAGTCCCGGACAGGGGACGTCCTACGAGCAGTACTTC
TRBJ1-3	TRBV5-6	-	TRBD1	CASSLDSGGWNTIYF	TGTGCCAGCAGCTTAGACTCAGGGGGCTGGAACACCATATATTTT
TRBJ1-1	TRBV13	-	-	CASSLRRGAGDEAFF	TGTGCCAGCAGCTTACGGAGGGGCGCGGGGGATGAAGCTTTCTTT
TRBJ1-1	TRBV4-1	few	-	CASSRRTDHTEAFF	TGCGCCAGCAGCCGACGGACGGATCACACTGAAGCTTTCTTT
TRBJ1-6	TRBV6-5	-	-	CASSYPGANSPLHF	TGTGCCAGCAGTTACCCAGGGGCTAATTCACCCCTCCACTTT
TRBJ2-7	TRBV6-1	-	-	CASSESGQDYEQYF	TGTGCCAGCAGTGAGTCAGGGCAGGACTACGAGCAGTACTTC
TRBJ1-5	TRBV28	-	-	CASSLVQGNQPQHF	TGTGCCAGCAGTTTAGTTCAGGGGAATCAGCCCCAGCATTTT
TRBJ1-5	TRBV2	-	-	CASSEGTARAQHF	TGTGCCAGCAGTGAAGGGACAGCCCGGGCCCAGCATTTT
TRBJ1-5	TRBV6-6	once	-	CASSYPVENNQPQHF	TGTGCCAGCAGTTACCCAGTGGAAAACAATCAGCCCCAGCATTTT
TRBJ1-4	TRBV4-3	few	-	CASSPTLDPNEKLFF	TGCGCCAGCAGCCCGACGTTGGATCCTAATGAAAAACTGTTTTTT
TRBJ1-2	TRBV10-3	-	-	CAISESSYQTHGYTF	TGTGCCATCAGTGAGTCTTCATATCAGACTCATGGCTACACCTTC